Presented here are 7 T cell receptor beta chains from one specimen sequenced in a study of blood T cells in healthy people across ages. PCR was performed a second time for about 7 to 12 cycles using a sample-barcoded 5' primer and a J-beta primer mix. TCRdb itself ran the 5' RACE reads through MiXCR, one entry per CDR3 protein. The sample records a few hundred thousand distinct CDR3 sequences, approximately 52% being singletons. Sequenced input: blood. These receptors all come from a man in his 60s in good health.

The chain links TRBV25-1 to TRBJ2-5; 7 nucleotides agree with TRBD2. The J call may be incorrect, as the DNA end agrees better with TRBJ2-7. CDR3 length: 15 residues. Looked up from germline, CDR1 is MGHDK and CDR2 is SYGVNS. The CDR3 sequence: CASSEVGGAGYEQYF. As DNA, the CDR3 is TGTGCCAGCAGTGAAGTGGGAGGGGCCGGCTACGAGCAGTACTTC.

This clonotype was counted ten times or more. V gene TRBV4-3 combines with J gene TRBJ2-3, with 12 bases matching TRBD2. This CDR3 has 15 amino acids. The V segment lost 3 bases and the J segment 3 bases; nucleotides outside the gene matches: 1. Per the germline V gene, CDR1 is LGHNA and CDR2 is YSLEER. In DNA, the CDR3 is TGCGCCAGCAGCCAGACTAGCGGGAGAACAGATACGCAGTATTTT. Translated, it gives CASSQTSGRTDTQYF.

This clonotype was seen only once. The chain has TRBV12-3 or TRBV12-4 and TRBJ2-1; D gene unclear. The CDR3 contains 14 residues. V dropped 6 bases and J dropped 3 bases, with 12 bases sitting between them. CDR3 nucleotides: TGTGCCAGCAGCCGTGGACGAAGCTACAATGAGCAGTTCTTC. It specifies CASSRGRSYNEQFF.

CDR3 in amino acids: CASSPGGRAQETQYF. The CDR3 region has the DNA TGTGCCAGCAGCCCCGGAGGTAGGGCCCAAGAGACCCAGTACTTC. The rearrangement links TRBV4-2 to TRBJ2-7; a possible D gene is TRBD2 (5 bases). The J call is in doubt because the DNA end fits TRBJ2-5 better. Germline CDR1 reads LGHNA; CDR2 reads YNFKEQ. The CDR3 length is 15 residues.

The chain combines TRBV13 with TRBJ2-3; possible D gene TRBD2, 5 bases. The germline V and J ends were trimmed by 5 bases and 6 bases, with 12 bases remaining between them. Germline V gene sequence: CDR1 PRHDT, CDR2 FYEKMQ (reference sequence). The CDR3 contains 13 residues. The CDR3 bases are TGTGCCAGCAGCAAGCGGATGGCGGATACGCAGTATTTT. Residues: CASSKRMADTQYF.

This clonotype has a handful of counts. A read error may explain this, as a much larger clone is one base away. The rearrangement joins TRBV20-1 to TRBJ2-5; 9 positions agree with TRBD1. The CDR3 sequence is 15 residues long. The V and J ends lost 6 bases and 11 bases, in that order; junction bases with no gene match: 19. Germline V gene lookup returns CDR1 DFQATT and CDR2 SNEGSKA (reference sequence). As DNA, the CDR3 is TGCAGTGCCAAGCTACAGGGGGCCGTCGGCAATGAGCAGTACTTC. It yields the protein CSAKLQGAVGNEQYF.

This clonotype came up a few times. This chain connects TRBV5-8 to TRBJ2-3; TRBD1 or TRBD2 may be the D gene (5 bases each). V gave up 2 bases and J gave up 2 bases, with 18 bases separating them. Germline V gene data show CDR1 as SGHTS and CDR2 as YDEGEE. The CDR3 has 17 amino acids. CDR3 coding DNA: TGTGCCAGCAGCTTTTCGGGGACGGCATTCCTCACAGATACGCAGTATTTT. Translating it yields CASSFSGTAFLTDTQYF.